A single sample gave rise to the 24 T cell receptor beta chains below, sequenced in a study of post-analysis software for immune sequencing data. TCR beta libraries were prepared from cDNA with unique molecular identifiers. TCRdb re-called the PCR reads through MiXCR, storing one row per CDR3 protein. The sample yields about 820,000 distinct CDR3 sequences, about 57% seen once. Which antigens these TCRs recognize remains unknown. Notes on the study in general: Patients showed TRBV5-6, TRBV5-1 and TRBV20-1 among roughly 5 TRBV segments more frequent than in controls.

Material for sequencing was blood. These receptors originate from a girl between 5 and 17 years old with multiple sclerosis.

This rearrangement joins TRBV12-3 or TRBV12-4 to TRBJ2-5; the match to TRBD2 covers 9 bases. Losses at the gene ends were 2 bases for V and 5 bases for J; bases not matched to a gene: 6. CDR3 length: 15 residues. CDR3 amino acids: CASSLSGGSKETQYF. The CDR3 coding sequence is TGTGCCAGCAGTTTAAGCGGGGGGTCCAAGGAGACCCAGTACTTC.

The V and J genes are TRBV20-1 and TRBJ2-5; D call uncertain. V lost 2 bases and J lost 5, with 12 bases in between. The length of the CDR3 is 13 residues. The germline V gene has CDR1 DFQATT and CDR2 SNEGSKA (reference sequence). The CDR3 DNA follows: TGCAGTGCTAGACCAGATCTGAGGGAGACCCAGTACTTC. It yields the protein CSARPDLRETQYF.

The sample holds one count of this clonotype. The J gene is TRBJ2-5, the V gene TRBV7-8; D not certain. V shed 7 bases and J shed 2 bases, with 5 bases lying between them. The CDR3 has 11 residues. CDR1 and CDR2 from the germline V gene are SGHVS and FQNEAQ. The CDR3 bases are TGTGCCAGCACCTCTCAAGAGACCCAGTACTTC. This codes for CASTSQETQYF. The full variable domain, rest sourced from reference TRBV7-8 and TRBJ2-5, is GAGVSQSPRYKVAKRGQDVALRCDPISGHVSLFWYQQALGQGPEFLTYFQNEAQLDKSGLPSDRFFAERPEGSVSTLKIQRTQQEDSAVYLCASTSQETQYFGPGTRLLVL.

The rearrangement links TRBV7-2 to TRBJ1-2, with D tentatively TRBD1 (5 bases). V gave up 3 bases and J gave up 4 bases, with 24 bases separating them. CDR3 length: 18 residues. Germline V gene data show CDR1 as SGHTA and CDR2 as FQGNSA. CDR3 nucleotides: TGTGCCAGCAGCTTTAAGGGGTCGGACCGTTTTGGGATCTATGGCTACACCTTC. This codes for CASSFKGSDRFGIYGYTF.

V and J are TRBV29-1 and TRBJ2-7; possibly TRBD1 or TRBD2 for D (5 bases each). The V end lost 1 base, the J end lost 6 bases, and 19 bases lay between the germline ends. Germline V gene data show CDR1 as SQVTM and CDR2 as ANQGSEA. The CDR3 length is 15 residues. CDR3 nucleotide sequence: TGCAGCGTTGAAGTTTCCGGAGAGGGACGGGGCGAGCAGTACTTC. Protein: CSVEVSGEGRGEQYF.

The J gene is TRBJ2-7, the V gene TRBV29-1; 7 bases are a match to TRBD1. CDR1 and CDR2 from the germline V gene are SQVTM and ANQGSEA. This CDR3 region has 14 residues. After removal of 5 bases from V and 3 bases from J, the junction contained 10 bases not matched to a gene. This chain's CDR3 is CSVSLTGSIYEQYF. In nucleotides, the CDR3 is TGCAGCGTTTCCTTGACAGGGTCTATCTACGAGCAGTACTTC.

The chain combines TRBV20-1 with TRBJ1-6, with D possibly matching TRBD1 (5 bases). Germline V gene lookup returns CDR1 DFQATT and CDR2 SNEGSKA (reference sequence). Trimming left V 6 bases short and J 10 bases short, with 13 bases between. The CDR3 loop spans 12 amino acids. CDR3 sequence reads: CSAPLGGSPLHF. The CDR3 coding sequence is TGCAGTGCGCCACTGGGGGGATCACCCCTCCACTTT.

The J gene is TRBJ2-5, the V gene TRBV10-3; D uncertain. Matching the DNA end better, TRBJ2-7 makes the J call doubtful. The V gene's germline CDR1 is ENHRY and CDR2 SYGVKD. This CDR3 spans 13 amino acids. CDR3: CAISEKQSYEQYF. The CDR3 nucleotides are TGTGCCATCAGTGAGAAGCAGAGTTACGAGCAGTACTTC.

The genes are TRBV5-1 and TRBJ2-5, with 9 bases aligning to TRBD1. Trimming cost V 4 bases and J 6 bases; bases outside gene matches: 10. Germline CDR1 is SGHRS and CDR2 is YFSETQ. The CDR3 is 15 residues long. CDR3 sequence: CASSLDRGPGKTQYF. The CDR3 nucleotides read TGCGCCAGCAGCCTGGACAGGGGCCCTGGGAAGACCCAGTACTTC.

This chain connects TRBV6-5 to TRBJ1-1, with D unresolved. The CDR3 is made up of 12 amino acids. V shed 2 bases and J shed 3 bases, with 4 bases lying between them. Germline V gene lookup returns CDR1 MNHEY and CDR2 SVGAGI. The CDR3 here is CASSYGDTEAFF. The CDR3, as DNA: TGTGCCAGCAGTTACGGGGACACTGAAGCTTTCTTT.

The J gene is TRBJ2-7, the V gene TRBV6-1, with D perhaps being TRBD1 or TRBD2 (5 bases each). The CDR3 contains 14 residues. V dropped 6 bases and J dropped 2 bases, with 14 bases sitting between them. From germline, CDR1 is MNHNS and CDR2 SASEGT. CDR3 amino acids: CASRGRLAPYEQYF. CDR3 sequence (DNA): TGTGCCAGCAGGGGACGTCTAGCCCCCTACGAGCAGTACTTC.

This clonotype was observed once. The V call is TRBV29-1, the J call TRBJ1-1; the match to TRBD1 covers 7 bases. J gave up 3 bases and V 5 bases, and 12 bases lay outside the gene matches. Per the germline V gene, CDR1 is SQVTM and CDR2 is ANQGSEA. This CDR3 has 15 residues. CDR3 sequence reads: CSVKVAGGRDTEAFF. The DNA for the CDR3 is TGCAGCGTTAAGGTGGCAGGGGGTAGGGACACTGAAGCTTTCTTT.

The rearrangement links TRBV24-1 to TRBJ1-2; maybe TRBD1 (5 bases). Per germline, CDR1 KGHDR and CDR2 SFDVKD. Deletions cut 4 bases from V and 3 bases from J, with 17 bases between. This CDR3 contains 16 residues. The CDR3 sequence: CATSDPLRDGYYGYTF. CDR3 in DNA: TGTGCCACCAGTGACCCCTTGCGGGACGGCTACTATGGCTACACCTTC.

The V gene is TRBV14, the J gene TRBJ2-7, with TRBD1 matching over 8 bases. CDR3 length equals 16 residues. V was pared by 2 bases and J by 5 bases, with 11 bases of the junction left unmatched. Germline V gives CDR1 SGHDN, CDR2 FVKESK. Here the CDR3 DNA reads TGTGCCAGCAGCCAACTACGCTCGGACAGGGCGGACGAGCAGTACTTC. This translates into CASSQLRSDRADEQYF.

J is TRBJ1-2 and V is TRBV6-5; no definite D call. Between the trimmed V and J ends, which lost 2 bases and 1 base, there was a span of 5 bases. This CDR3 has 13 amino acids. The germline V gene has CDR1 MNHEY and CDR2 SVGAGI. CDR3 loop: CASSYPGNYGYTF. As DNA, the CDR3 is TGTGCCAGCAGTTACCCCGGTAACTATGGCTACACCTTC.

This clonotype was counted only a few times. The genes are TRBV5-1 and TRBJ1-2; 7 bases map to TRBD1. CDR3 length: 18 residues. The junction had 20 bases not matched to a gene; V was cut back by 1 base and J by 8 bases. Germline lookup yields CDR1 SGHRS and CDR2 YFSETQ. The CDR3 is CASSLNQQAFRQGGGYTF. Here the CDR3 DNA reads TGCGCCAGCAGCTTGAATCAACAAGCATTCCGACAGGGTGGCGGCTACACCTTC. Full variable domain (rest looked up from reference TRBV5-1 and TRBJ1-2): KAGVTQTPRYLIKTRGQQVTLSCSPISGHRSVSWYQQTPGQGLQFLFEYFSETQRNKGNFPGRFSGRQFSNSRSEMNVSTLELGDSALYLCASSLNQQAFRQGGGYTFGSGTRLTVV.

The chain links TRBV4-2 to TRBJ2-3, with TRBD2 matching over 8 bases. Trimming cost V 3 bases and J 0 bases; bases outside gene matches: 5. The germline CDR1 and CDR2 sequences are LGHNA and YNFKEQ. The CDR3 extends over 16 amino acids. The CDR3 DNA reads as TGTGCCAGCAGCCAGGAAACTAGCGGTAGCACAGATACGCAGTATTTT. Its translation: CASSQETSGSTDTQYF.

This clonotype was found a few times. CDR3 DNA: TGTGCCAGCGTCCCTAGCGGGAGGGCCGACGAGCAGTACTTC. Translated, it gives CASVPSGRADEQYF. The chain recombines TRBV12-3 or TRBV12-4 with TRBJ2-7; 12 bases match TRBD2. The junction had 7 bases not matched to a gene; V was cut back by 8 bases and J by 5 bases. The CDR3 runs 14 residues.

The V call is TRBV12-5, the J call TRBJ1-2; 12 bases map to TRBD1. The CDR3 has 19 residues. Germline CDR1 LGHNT, CDR2 FRNRAP. V lost 6 bases, J lost 2 bases, and 16 bases stayed unmatched. In DNA, the CDR3 is TGTGCTAGTGGCTCCAACCATGAAGGGACAGGGGGCGAAAACTATGGCTACACCTTC. Protein product: CASGSNHEGTGGENYGYTF. Filled out from reference TRBV12-5 and TRBJ1-2, the complete variable domain reads DARVTQTPRHKVTEMGQEVTMRCQPILGHNTVFWYRQTMMQGLELLAYFRNRAPLDDSGMPKDRFSAEMPDATLATLKIQPSEPRDSAVYFCASGSNHEGTGGENYGYTFGSGTRLTVV.

This clonotype was found a few times. The V call is TRBV6-4, the J call TRBJ2-7, with D maybe TRBD2 (6 bases). The ends were cut back, 8 bases at V and 7 bases at J, with 24 bases in the middle. The CDR3 is made up of 15 amino acids. Germline assignment: CDR1 MRHNA and CDR2 SNTAGT. CDR3 region: CASARLAGRNNEQYF. The CDR3 nucleotides are TGTGCCAGCGCTAGGTTGGCGGGGCGAAACAATGAGCAGTACTTC.

This clonotype was seen a few times. V gene TRBV20-1 combines with J gene TRBJ2-5; tentative D call: TRBD2 (6 bases). The CDR3 has 13 amino acids. V was pared by 0 bases and J by 7 bases, with 12 bases between. The germline gives CDR1 DFQATT, CDR2 SNEGSKA (reference sequence). The CDR3 DNA reads TGCAGTGCTAGAGAGGGGACTCAAAGGACCCAGTACTTC. It specifies CSAREGTQRTQYF.

The rearrangement links TRBV7-9 to TRBJ2-1; 13 bases fit TRBD2. With 2 bases clipped from V and 5 bases from J, the junction kept 6 bases outside the gene matches. The germline V gene has CDR1 SEHNR and CDR2 FQNEAQ (reference sequence). This CDR3 region has 17 residues. CDR3 loop: CASSLKGLAGYDNEQFF. The CDR3 region has the DNA TGTGCCAGCAGCTTAAAGGGACTAGCGGGATATGACAATGAGCAGTTCTTC. Drawing the rest from reference TRBV7-9 and TRBJ2-1, the complete variable domain is DTGVSQNPRHKITKRGQNVTFRCDPISEHNRLYWYRQTLGQGPEFLTYFQNEAQLEKSRLLSDRFSAERPKGSFSTLEIQRTEQGDSAMYLCASSLKGLAGYDNEQFFGPGTRLTVL.

V usage is TRBV20-1 and J usage is TRBJ2-5; D might be TRBD2 (6 bases). Germline values: CDR1 DFQATT, CDR2 SNEGSKA (reference sequence). There are 12 residues in the CDR3. The V and J ends lost 1 base and 6 bases respectively, with 9 bases between them. CDR3 bases: TGCAGTGCTAGAGGGACTATAAAGACCCAGTACTTC. Encoded protein: CSARGTIKTQYF.

V is TRBV20-1 and J is TRBJ2-7; TRBD2 is a possible D gene (6 bases). V gave up 3 bases and J gave up 2 bases, with 11 bases separating them. Germline CDR1 DFQATT, CDR2 SNEGSKA (reference sequence). The CDR3 contains 13 residues. The DNA for the CDR3 is TGCAGTGCTAGGGGGGGTAGGGCCTACGAGCAGTACTTC. Amino acid sequence: CSARGGRAYEQYF.